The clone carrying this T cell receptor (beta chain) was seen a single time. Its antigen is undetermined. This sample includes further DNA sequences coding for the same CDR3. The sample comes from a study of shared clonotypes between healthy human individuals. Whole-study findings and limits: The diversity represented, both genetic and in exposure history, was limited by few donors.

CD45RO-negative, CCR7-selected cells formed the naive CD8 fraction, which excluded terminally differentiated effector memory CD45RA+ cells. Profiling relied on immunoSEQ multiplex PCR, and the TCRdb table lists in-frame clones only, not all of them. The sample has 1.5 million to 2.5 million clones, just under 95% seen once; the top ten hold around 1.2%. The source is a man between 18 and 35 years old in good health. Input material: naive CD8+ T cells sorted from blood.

Written as DNA, the CDR3 is TGTGCCAGCAGTTACGGGCAGGGGGCCGGGGAGCAGTACTTC. Its translation is CASSYGQGAGEQYF. The rearrangement links TRBV6-5 to TRBJ2-7; TRBD1 matches at 8 bases. The germline V gene encodes CDR1 MNHEY and CDR2 SVGAGI. V lost 2 bases to trimming and J lost 7 bases; unmatched junction nucleotides: 7. There are 14 residues in the CDR3.